This TCR beta chain came from a study of regulatory T cells in long-lasting Graves disease. Stated time point: newly diagnosed GD, antithyroid drugs for less than 3 months. From PBMCs, RNA was extracted and then used to make the TCR library. The CDR3 runs to 12 residues. Trimming cost V 8 bases and J 4 bases, with 11 bases left between them. Both iRepertoire HTBI primers and Arm-PCR of CDR3 regions were used to build the TCR beta libraries. TCRdb reprocessed the multiplex PCR reads via MiXCR and lists one record per CDR3 protein. The sample contains 530,000 or so distinct CDR3 sequences, around 15% of which appear only once. This clonotype was recorded a few times. This same sample was also part of a study on T cells in Graves' hyperthyroidism and ophthalmopathy.

This sequence originates from a man between 18 and 35 years old with Graves disease. The material was peripheral blood mononuclear cells (PBMCs), obtained at new diagnosis, from a patient treated with antithyroid drugs. V is TRBV12-3 or TRBV12-4 and J is TRBJ1-2; D unresolved. CDR3 bases: TGTGCCAGCGGTGAGGTAGGCTATGGCTACACCTTC. It yields the protein CASGEVGYGYTF.